The 31 T cell receptor beta chains in this list originate from one sample, sequenced in a study of CD8 T cells in Susac syndrome. Random hexamers primed reverse transcription of about 0.45 to 1 ug RNA. TCRdb reprocessed the immunoSEQ multiplex PCR reads via MiXCR and lists one record per CDR3 protein. Of tens of thousands of distinct CDR3 sequences in the sample, 90% to 95% were seen once. Sequenced: CD8+ T cells from PBMCs. The receptors come from a human donor with multiple sclerosis.

The genes are TRBV5-6 and TRBJ2-7; D is unclear. CDR1 and CDR2 from the germline V gene are SGHDT and YYEEEE. Trimming pared 3 bases from V and 6 bases from J, leaving 10 bases between. CDR3 length: 12 residues. The CDR3 is CASSSIRVEQYF. For the CDR3, the DNA is TGTGCCAGCAGCTCCATTAGGGTCGAGCAGTACTTC.

The gene calls are TRBV7-9 and TRBJ1-1; no reliable D call. V shed 1 base and J shed 0 bases, with 18 bases lying between them. The CDR3 contains 18 residues. Germline lookup yields CDR1 SEHNR and CDR2 FQNEAQ (reference sequence). The CDR3: CASSLVGRYGSLNTEAFF. In DNA, the CDR3 is TGTGCCAGCAGCTTAGTAGGTCGGTATGGCAGCCTGAACACTGAAGCTTTCTTT.

The chain combines TRBV3-1 with TRBJ2-1; 10 bases fit TRBD2. The germline V gene encodes CDR1 LGHDT and CDR2 YNNKEL (reference sequence). Trimming removed 4 bases from V and 8 bases from J; junction bases left unmatched: 17. The CDR3 length is 18 residues. CDR3 loop: CASSPRGERGGFSHEQFF. In DNA, the CDR3 is TGTGCCAGCAGCCCCCGTGGGGAGCGGGGGGGCTTTTCACATGAGCAGTTCTTC.

V usage is TRBV9 and J usage is TRBJ2-7; 8 nucleotides match TRBD2. The CDR3 has 15 residues. The germline V gene has CDR1 SGDLS and CDR2 YYNGEE. Trimming removed 3 bases from V and 2 bases from J; junction bases left unmatched: 7. The CDR3 spells CASSATPSGPYEQYF. DNA of the CDR3: TGTGCCAGCAGCGCCACCCCTAGCGGGCCCTACGAGCAGTACTTC.

The CDR3 nucleotides are TGCGCCAGCAGCCAAGACGGACGGGGGGTAGAGACCCAGTACTTC. Protein product: CASSQDGRGVETQYF. The chain combines TRBV4-3 with TRBJ2-5, with 7 bases aligning to TRBD2. This CDR3 comprises 15 residues. CDR1 is LGHNA, CDR2 YSLEER, per germline. Trimming took 0 bases from V and 4 from J; bases not matched to a gene: 5.

This clonotype was seen only once. The rearrangement uses TRBV21-1 and TRBJ2-1. TRBV21-1 counts as a pseudogene. The CDR3 consists of 16 residues. The CDR3 here is CASSKGTAGPYNEQFF. DNA of the CDR3: TGTGCCAGCAGCAAAGGTACGGCAGGGCCCTACAATGAGCAGTTCTTC.

The V call is TRBV6-5, the J call TRBJ1-2; D is undetermined. The CDR3 runs 12 residues. Germline loops: CDR1 MNHEY, CDR2 SVGAGI. V was shortened by 4 bases and J by 8 bases, with 11 bases between the two germline ends. The DNA of the CDR3 is TGTGCCAGCAGTTCGGGATTTTGGGGCTACACCTTC. It codes for CASSSGFWGYTF.

V is TRBV14 and J is TRBJ2-1; possible D gene TRBD2, 6 bases. The CDR3 is 16 amino acids. V was clipped by 4 bases and J by 1 base, with 14 bases between them. Germline loops: CDR1 SGHDN, CDR2 FVKESK. CDR3 sequence reads: CASSRDLTWSYNEQFF. CDR3 bases: TGTGCCAGCAGCCGGGACTTGACATGGTCCTACAATGAGCAGTTCTTC.

The rearrangement joins TRBV23-1 to TRBJ1-5; no clear D gene. TRBV23-1 is noted as an ORF with a role that remains uncertain. The CDR3 contains 13 residues. V shed 0 bases and J shed 9 bases, with 9 bases lying between them. The CDR3 DNA reads as TGCGCCAGCAGTCAATCAAGGCGGAGGCCCCAGCATTTT. It translates to CASSQSRRRPQHF.

This sequence joins TRBV30 and TRBJ2-2; 12 bases map to TRBD2. CDR1 and CDR2 (germline): GTSNPN, SVGIG (reference sequence). The CDR3 extends over 18 amino acids. Trimming at V came to 6 bases and at J to 7 bases, leaving 18 bases not matched to a gene. The CDR3 nucleotides read TGTGCCTGTTATGACGGGACTAGCGGGTCCTATAGGGTCGGGGAGCTGTTTTTT. Its protein product is CACYDGTSGSYRVGELFF. Looking up the rest from reference TRBV30 and TRBJ2-2 gives the full variable domain: SQTIHQWPATLVQPVGSPLSLECTVEGTSNPNLYWYRQAAGRGLQLLFYSVGIGQISSEVPQNLSASRPQDRQFILSSKKLLLSDSGFYLCACYDGTSGSYRVGELFFGEGSRLTVL.

This chain links TRBV4-3 with TRBJ2-3; no clear D. The CDR3 consists of 14 residues. V lost 0 bases to trimming and J lost 3 bases, with 7 bases between them. Germline CDR1 and CDR2: LGHNA and YSLEER. In DNA, the CDR3 is TGCGCCAGCAGCCAAGAAACCGAAACAGATACGCAGTATTTT. Translating it yields CASSQETETDTQYF.

This sequence joins TRBV9 and TRBJ1-5; D remains unclear. This CDR3 spans 13 amino acids. V was pared by 3 bases and J by 9 bases, with 13 bases between. CDR1 and CDR2 (germline): SGDLS, YYNGEE. CDR3 protein: CASSGTRGWPQHF. CDR3 DNA sequence: TGTGCCAGCAGCGGGACTCGGGGTTGGCCCCAGCATTTT. The complete variable domain, with remaining parts taken from reference TRBV9 and TRBJ1-5, reads DSGVTQTPKHLITATGQRVTLRCSPRSGDLSVYWYQQSLDQGLQFLIQYYNGEERAKGNILERFSAQQFPDLHSELNLSSLELGDSALYFCASSGTRGWPQHFGDGTRLSIL.

The chain has TRBV10-2 and TRBJ2-2; 7 bases line up with TRBD2. This CDR3 is built from 15 residues. V lost 4 bases, J lost 5 bases, and 7 bases stayed unmatched. The V gene's germline CDR1 is WSHSY and CDR2 SAAADI. CDR3 coding DNA: TGCGCCAGCAGTGTTTTTGGTAGCGGGACCGGGGAGCTGTTTTTT. As protein: CASSVFGSGTGELFF.

This clonotype was picked up one time. The chain is built from TRBV6-2 or TRBV6-3 and TRBJ1-5, with no clear D. The CDR3 spans 16 residues. V was shortened by 2 bases and J by 2 bases, with 13 bases between the two germline ends. Germline values: CDR1 MNHEY, CDR2 SVGEGT. The chain's CDR3 is CASSYDGWLGNQPQHF. The CDR3 DNA follows: TGTGCCAGCAGTTACGATGGGTGGTTGGGCAATCAGCCCCAGCATTTT.

The chain links TRBV10-2 to TRBJ2-1, with TRBD2 matching 8 bases. The CDR3 length is 15 residues. The V segment lost 2 bases and the J segment 2 bases; nucleotides outside the gene matches: 2. CDR1 and CDR2 (germline): WSHSY, SAAADI. This chain's CDR3 is CASSEDGRAYNEQFF. In nucleotides, the CDR3 is TGCGCCAGCAGTGAGGACGGGAGGGCCTACAATGAGCAGTTCTTC.

The chain is built from TRBV6-6 and TRBJ2-7; 10 positions agree with TRBD1. The ends lost 5 bases at V and 5 bases at J; junction bases unmatched: 6. The CDR3 runs to 14 residues. Germline V gives CDR1 MNHNY, CDR2 SVGAGI (reference sequence). CDR3 bases: TGTGCCAGCAGTGCACCGGGACAGGGGAACGAGCAGTACTTC. Its translation: CASSAPGQGNEQYF.

The rearrangement joins TRBV5-4 to TRBJ2-3; 9 nucleotides line up with TRBD2. Germline CDR1 SGHNT, CDR2 YYREEE (reference sequence). Germline trimming cut 3 bases from V and 4 bases from J; bases unmatched to any gene: 6. The CDR3 spans 15 residues. CDR3 bases: TGTGCCAGCAGCTCCTGGGTAGCGGGAGCAGATACGCAGTATTTT. This encodes CASSSWVAGADTQYF.

This chain links TRBV5-1 with TRBJ2-2; no firm D call. V was clipped by 1 base and J by 0 bases, with 7 bases between them. The CDR3 contains 15 residues. Germline lookup yields CDR1 SGHRS and CDR2 YFSETQ. In DNA, the CDR3 is TGCGCCAGCAGCTTGTTTCTGTCGAACACCGGGGAGCTGTTTTTT. The encoded protein is CASSLFLSNTGELFF. Full variable domain (rest looked up from reference TRBV5-1 and TRBJ2-2): KAGVTQTPRYLIKTRGQQVTLSCSPISGHRSVSWYQQTPGQGLQFLFEYFSETQRNKGNFPGRFSGRQFSNSRSEMNVSTLELGDSALYLCASSLFLSNTGELFFGEGSRLTVL.

The chain combines TRBV2 with TRBJ2-1, with a weak D call TRBD2 (5 bases). From germline, CDR1 is SNHLY and CDR2 FYNNEI. The CDR3 extends over 15 amino acids. The V end lost 0 bases, the J end lost 3 bases, and 9 bases lay between the germline ends. DNA of the CDR3: TGTGCCAGCAGTGAAGCGGGAGCCATCTACAATGAGCAGTTCTTC. Translated: CASSEAGAIYNEQFF.

This clonotype came up once. The chain employs TRBV27 and TRBJ1-4; weak D call: TRBD1 (5 bases). Trimming left V 0 bases short and J 2 bases short, with 13 bases between. The CDR3 extends over 17 amino acids. CDR1 and CDR2 (germline): MNHEY, SMNVEV (reference sequence). CDR3 in DNA: TGTGCCAGCAGTTTATCGTCGGTGGGGCCGACTAATGAAAAACTGTTTTTT. Its translation: CASSLSSVGPTNEKLFF.

The chain is built from TRBV13 and TRBJ2-7; D may match TRBD1 or TRBD2 (6 bases each). The germline V and J ends were trimmed by 5 bases and 0 bases, with 26 bases remaining between them. This CDR3 is 19 amino acids long. The germline V gene encodes CDR1 PRHDT and CDR2 FYEKMQ (reference sequence). CDR3 in amino acids: CASSLGLIGETGHSYEQYF. CDR3 in DNA: TGTGCCAGCAGCCTGGGACTGATTGGCGAGACAGGACACTCCTACGAGCAGTACTTC.

V and J are TRBV7-6 and TRBJ1-1; 9 nucleotides agree with TRBD1. The CDR3 has 14 amino acids. J lost 5 bases, V lost 7 bases, and 8 bases had no gene match. Germline lookup yields CDR1 SGHVS and CDR2 FNYEAQ. CDR3 region: CASNPQGAGTEAFF. The CDR3 region has the DNA TGTGCCAGCAACCCACAGGGGGCAGGGACTGAAGCTTTCTTT.

The chain couples TRBV30 to TRBJ2-6; D not certain. The CDR3 covers 17 residues. The germline gives CDR1 GTSNPN, CDR2 SVGIG (reference sequence). Trimming removed 1 base at V and 0 bases at J, with 13 bases between. Written as DNA, the CDR3 is TGTGCCTGGAGTGGTGTAGGCCCCCGCTCTGGGGCCAACGTCCTGACTTTC. It yields the protein CAWSGVGPRSGANVLTF.

The genes are TRBV4-3 and TRBJ1-1, with D hard to call. Germline loops: CDR1 LGHNA, CDR2 YSLEER. The CDR3 contains 15 residues. Trimming cost V 0 bases and J 0 bases, with 8 bases left between them. CDR3 in amino acids: CASSQESIMNTEAFF. The CDR3, as DNA: TGCGCCAGCAGCCAAGAAAGCATCATGAACACTGAAGCTTTCTTT.

The chain recombines TRBV7-6 with TRBJ1-6; TRBD1 might be the D (5 bases). Germline V gene lookup returns CDR1 SGHVS and CDR2 FNYEAQ. The CDR3 length is 16 residues. Deletions cut 5 bases from V and 10 bases from J, with 21 bases between. The CDR3 region has the DNA TGTGCCAGCAGCCCTTGGGGGACGGATGGAAGATCACCCCTCCACTTT. Encoded protein: CASSPWGTDGRSPLHF.

V usage is TRBV2 and J usage is TRBJ1-4; D remains unclear. The germline gives CDR1 SNHLY, CDR2 FYNNEI. CDR3 length equals 10 residues. Trimming stripped 4 bases from V and 12 bases from J, with 6 bases between. CDR3 residues: CASSVQELFF. The CDR3 region has the DNA TGTGCCAGCAGTGTGCAGGAACTGTTTTTT.

This clonotype was detected once. The V call is TRBV12-3 or TRBV12-4, the J call TRBJ2-3; 7 nucleotides match TRBD2. V dropped 3 bases and J dropped 3; count of bases not matched to a gene: 6. The CDR3 is made up of 15 amino acids. The CDR3 region is CASSFVWEGTDTQYF. The CDR3 nucleotides are TGTGCCAGCAGTTTCGTGTGGGAGGGAACAGATACGCAGTATTTT.

The chain employs TRBV20-1 and TRBJ2-3, with 8 bases that match TRBD2. The CDR3 runs to 15 residues. Germline CDR1 reads DFQATT; CDR2 reads SNEGSKA (reference sequence). Unmatched junction bases numbered 5, after V lost 3 bases and J lost 0 bases. CDR3 nucleotide sequence: TGCAGTGCTAGCGGGGGGGCCTCTAGCACAGATACGCAGTATTTT. It translates to CSASGGASSTDTQYF.

This sequence joins TRBV11-2 and TRBJ2-2, with unresolved D. The CDR3 runs 16 residues. Trimming cost V 4 bases and J 5 bases, with 17 bases left between them. Germline values: CDR1 SGHAT, CDR2 FQNNGV. In DNA, the CDR3 is TGTGCCAGCAGCTCCCTCATCCGAGATGGGACCGGGGAGCTGTTTTTT. The encoded protein is CASSSLIRDGTGELFF.

CDR3 in amino acids: CASRETGEAFF. The CDR3 region has the DNA TGCGCCAGCAGGGAGACTGGAGAAGCTTTCTTT. The J gene is TRBJ1-1, the V gene TRBV4-1; D uncertain. The CDR3 has 11 amino acids. Trimming left V 6 bases short and J 8 bases short, with 10 bases between. The V gene's germline CDR1 is MGHRA and CDR2 YSYEKL.

The CDR3 DNA is TGCAGTGCTCCCCTGGACCTTTTCTCCTACAATGAGCAGTTCTTC. It codes for CSAPLDLFSYNEQFF. V usage is TRBV20-1 and J usage is TRBJ2-1; D is uncertain. CDR3 length: 15 amino acids. Trimming removed 5 bases at V and 0 bases at J, with 14 bases between. Germline CDR1 is DFQATT and CDR2 is SNEGSKA (reference sequence).